The 12 T cell receptor beta chains in this list originate from one sample, sequenced in a study of T cells after posttransplantation cyclophosphamide. Cyclophosphamide on days +3 and +4 followed busulfan-fludarabine conditioning and a marrow graft. TCRdb's table, derived via immunoSEQ multiplex PCR, lists solely in-frame clones and lacks some. In the table there are approximately 20,000 clones, roughly 87% of which are singletons. The sequencing here drew on PBMCs, taken after allogeneic stem cell transplant with posttransplant cyclophosphamide. These receptor sequences come from a female patient between 40 and 50 years old who received an allogeneic stem cell transplant from a related donor, was CMV-positive, and had no GVHD. The graft donor may have given rise to some T cells.

The rearrangement uses TRBV7-9 and TRBJ1-1, with D possibly matching TRBD1 (6 bases). Deletions cut 1 base from V and 4 bases from J, with 10 bases between. Germline CDR1 and CDR2: SEHNR and FQNEAQ (reference sequence). This CDR3 has 14 amino acids. As DNA, the CDR3 is TGTGCCAGCAGCTTAGAGAGAGGGGGCACTGAAGCTTTCTTT. Protein product: CASSLERGGTEAFF.

DNA of the CDR3: TGTGCCAGCAGTTTCCCCCATTTCAGGCGGAACACCGGGGAGCTGTTTTTT. Amino acid sequence: CASSFPHFRRNTGELFF. The chain uses TRBV28 and TRBJ2-2; D is unclear. Per germline, CDR1 MDHEN and CDR2 SYDVKM. The CDR3 is 17 residues long. The ends were cut back, 3 bases at V and 1 base at J, with 15 bases in the middle.

The J gene is TRBJ2-7, the V gene TRBV28; D is ambiguous. The CDR3 is 15 residues long. Germline V gives CDR1 MDHEN, CDR2 SYDVKM. V shed 6 bases and J shed 0 bases, with 15 bases lying between them. The DNA of the CDR3 is TGTGCCAGCAGCCCCGCTGCGGCAAGCTCCTACGAGCAGTACTTC. This encodes CASSPAAASSYEQYF. Combining the CDR3 with reference TRBV28 and TRBJ2-7 gives the whole variable domain DVKVTQSSRYLVKRTGEKVFLECVQDMDHENMFWYRQDPGLGLRLIYFSYDVKMKEKGDIPEGYSVSREKKERFSLILESASTNQTSMYLCASSPAAASSYEQYFGPGTRLTVT.

This clone was counted a single time. The chain has TRBV28 and TRBJ2-7; 8 positions agree with TRBD1. The CDR3 spans 14 residues. Germline assignment: CDR1 MDHEN and CDR2 SYDVKM. The trim removed 6 bases at V and 5 bases at J, leaving 9 bases unmatched. The CDR3 sequence: CASSRQGRSDEQYF. The CDR3 nucleotides read TGTGCCAGCAGCCGACAGGGGAGGTCAGACGAGCAGTACTTC.

The sample holds one count of this clone. V usage is TRBV29-1 and J usage is TRBJ1-1; D is perhaps TRBD1 (5 bases). The V gene lost 7 bases and the J gene lost 6 bases, with 18 bases spanning the gap. CDR1 is SQVTM and CDR2 is ANQGSEA in the germline V gene. There are 13 residues in the CDR3. This CDR3 reads CSELDSSFSEAFF. Written as DNA, the CDR3 is TGCAGCGAATTAGACAGCTCTTTTTCTGAAGCTTTCTTT.

The CDR3 protein is CASSPNGAGGQPQHF. DNA of the CDR3: TGTGCCAGCAGCCCGAACGGGGCGGGAGGACAGCCCCAGCATTTT. The chain has TRBV28 and TRBJ1-5; D possibly corresponds to TRBD1 (5 bases). CDR1 and CDR2 (germline): MDHEN, SYDVKM. Trimming cost V 6 bases and J 7 bases, with 19 bases left between them. CDR3 size: 15 residues.

The chain combines TRBV18 with TRBJ2-7, with D possibly being TRBD1 (6 bases). Between the trimmed V and J ends, which lost 5 bases and 0 bases, there was a span of 11 bases. CDR3 length equals 14 residues. Germline V lookup: CDR1 KGHSH, CDR2 LQKENI. CDR3 sequence: CASSSGQSSYEQYF. Here the CDR3 DNA reads TGTGCCAGCTCATCCGGACAGAGCTCCTACGAGCAGTACTTC.

The J gene is TRBJ1-5, the V gene TRBV27; TRBD1 matches at 7 bases. V shed 5 bases, J shed 0 bases, and the junction held 1 base outside the gene matches. CDR3 length: 14 amino acids. CDR1 is MNHEY and CDR2 is SMNVEV in the germline V gene (reference sequence). DNA for the CDR3: TGTGCCAGCAGTAGGGACAGTAGCAATCAGCCCCAGCATTTT. This encodes CASSRDSSNQPQHF.

The chain is built from TRBV9 and TRBJ2-3; 9 bases agree with TRBD2. The CDR3 spans 15 residues. Per the germline V gene, CDR1 is SGDLS and CDR2 is YYNGEE. V was pared by 2 bases and J by 2 bases, with 3 bases of the junction left unmatched. This CDR3 reads CASSVLAGDTDTQYF. CDR3 DNA: TGTGCCAGCAGCGTCTTAGCGGGGGACACAGATACGCAGTATTTT.

The chain recombines TRBV20-1 with TRBJ2-3; maybe TRBD2 (5 bases). This CDR3 comprises 11 residues. In germline, CDR1 is DFQATT, CDR2 SNEGSKA (reference sequence). Trimming removed 7 bases at V and 5 bases at J, with 10 bases between. The CDR3 region has the DNA TGCAGTGGGAGGCGGGTAGATACGCAGTATTTT. It codes for CSGRRVDTQYF.

The chain recombines TRBV28 with TRBJ1-2; D is uncertain. Germline assignment: CDR1 MDHEN and CDR2 SYDVKM. V was clipped by 5 bases and J by 4 bases, with 8 bases between them. This CDR3 is 12 amino acids long. The CDR3 DNA follows: TGTGCCAGCAGTACGGGAGTCTATGGCTACACCTTC. It specifies CASSTGVYGYTF.

This sequence joins TRBV19 and TRBJ2-7; possibly TRBD2 for D (5 bases). Trimming left V 3 bases short and J 2 bases short, with 5 bases between. CDR3 length equals 12 residues. Germline V gene sequence: CDR1 LNHDA, CDR2 SQIVND (reference sequence). CDR3 protein: CASSIGTYEQYF. The CDR3 DNA reads as TGTGCCAGTAGTATCGGGACCTACGAGCAGTACTTC.